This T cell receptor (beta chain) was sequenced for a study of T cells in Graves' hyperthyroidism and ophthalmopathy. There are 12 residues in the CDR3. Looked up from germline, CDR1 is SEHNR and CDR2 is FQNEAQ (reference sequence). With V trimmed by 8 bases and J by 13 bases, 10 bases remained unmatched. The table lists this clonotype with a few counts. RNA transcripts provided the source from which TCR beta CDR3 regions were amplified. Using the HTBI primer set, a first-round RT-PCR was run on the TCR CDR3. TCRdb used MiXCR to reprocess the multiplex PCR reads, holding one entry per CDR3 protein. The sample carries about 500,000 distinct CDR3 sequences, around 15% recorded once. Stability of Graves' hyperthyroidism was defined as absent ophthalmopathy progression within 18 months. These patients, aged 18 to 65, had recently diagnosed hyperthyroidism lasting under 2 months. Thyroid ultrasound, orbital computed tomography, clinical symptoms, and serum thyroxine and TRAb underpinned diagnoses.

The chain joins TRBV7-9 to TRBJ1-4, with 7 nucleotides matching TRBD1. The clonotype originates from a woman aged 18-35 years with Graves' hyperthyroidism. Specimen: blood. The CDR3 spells CASSTEGQLLFF. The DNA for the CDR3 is TGTGCCAGCTCTACCGAGGGACAGCTACTGTTTTTT.